This TCR beta chain came from a study of T-cell memory formation after mild COVID-19. Study-wide results and caveats: Whereas later expanders leaned CD4+, clones contracting day 15 to 85 showed a balanced CD4/CD8 makeup.

The CDR3 loop spans 15 amino acids. Deletions cut 9 bases from V and 2 bases from J, with 20 bases between. To note about this clonotype: The target antigen is unknown.

TCRdb itself ran the 5' RACE reads through MiXCR, one entry per CDR3 protein. The data contain roughly 130,000 distinct CDR3 sequences, around 15% of them singletons. Sequences were obtained from PBMCs or a T cell subset sorted from them (not recorded which). This sequence was found in a man aged 18 to 30 who had mild COVID-19 (a few samples of this study predate the infection). Cell type and time point are not known. The chain joins TRBV23-1 to TRBJ2-7; D gene uncertain. TRBV23-1 is an ORF for which the function is uncertain. In nucleotides, the CDR3 is TGCGCCAGAAGCCCGACGACACGGCTCGCCTACGAGCAGTACTTC. This translates into CARSPTTRLAYEQYF.